This TCR beta chain was identified in a study of cytomegalovirus exposure and HLA in healthy donors (dated by TCRdb to about 2017). Regarding the research as a whole: An earlier analysis of 587 of the donors reported approximately 280 Gb of sequence data and 95 million to 120 million unique TCR beta sequences obtained from some 200 million T cells. An early release covering 550 to 700 HLA-typed donors comprised approximately 290 gigabases of sequencing data and some 79 million unique TCR sequences. Of the approximately 400 genotyped donors, roughly 85% fell in the genetic ancestry cluster associated with self-reported Caucasian donors. The study aimed to test whether cataloging public T cell receptors could reveal signatures of past pathogen exposure. The study used immunosequencing to profile the T cell repertoires of hundreds of subjects and linked those repertoires to cytomegalovirus serostatus. A separate validation cohort of over 95 different subjects was used in addition to the 666-subject first cohort. The study combined high-throughput TCR immunosequencing, statistical association of individual TCRs with disease status, and machine learning to predict cytomegalovirus infection status. A later analysis re-analyzed previously published TCR beta repertoires from 666 donors and added high-resolution HLA genotyping to study TCR occurrence patterns. The later analysis used no new phenotypic data to find candidate immune exposures, relying instead on TCR beta sequences and their occurrence across donors. An earlier analysis of several hundred of the donors applied high-throughput TCR beta sequencing to assess whether each TCR beta V gene segment acted as functional or pseudogenic. Donor age, sex, ethnicity and CMV serostatus were compiled together with the repertoire data. A later genetic analysis took genome-wide SNP genotypes for about 55% of the roughly 700 donors and used that subset as a discovery cohort. All discovery cohort repertoires had been generated on a single sequencing platform. Both class I and class II loci were covered by HLA typing, at four-digit resolution. The number of donors typed differed by locus, with 629-630 for A, B, C, DRB1 and DQB1, roughly 520 for DQA1, 600 to 610 for DPA1, and some 440 for DPB1. Four or five DR-DQ haplotypes were treated as single units for association and clustering because of strong linkage in the cohort. Among some 410 genotyped donors of the cohort, an average of around 240,000 unique TCR beta nucleotide sequences was sequenced per donor, of which 15% to 20% were non-productive. Points the paper makes about the study in general: Compared with the 666-donor mean, donors in an Asian-associated ancestry cluster had fewer N-insertions in productive TCRs, according to a later genetic analysis. A few of the identified cytomegalovirus-associated TCR beta chains were confirmed in vitro to be specific for cytomegalovirus antigens. A further reported finding was that TCR beta sequences accurately predicted the HLA-A and HLA-B alleles for most subjects in the first cohort. Correlated functional status among segregating V segments might be attributable to linkage disequilibrium, but an unknown experimental factor could not be ruled out. In this cohort, only TCR beta chains were sequenced, and detectable features were limited by the absence of alpha or paired-chain data. A later genetic analysis associated a missense DCLRE1C variant with V-gene and J-gene trimming of TCR beta chains, and an independent cohort replicated the association. In a later analysis, several top co-occurrence clusters were reported to appear linked to parvovirus B19, influenza, CMV and Epstein-Barr virus. In a later analysis, HLA-associated TCR beta chains showed more clonal expansion and lower generation probabilities than non-associated chains that were equally common. A total of 164 TCR beta chains were listed by the study as associated with cytomegalovirus. According to a later analysis, TCR association rates differed among HLA loci, with DRB1 alleles showing the most associated TCRs and HLA-C alleles showing the fewest. Most TCR sequences were seen in very few donors, while some public TCRs were found in many individuals. Presence/absence analyses assumed roughly uniform sequencing depth across donors, an assumption that may not hold. Some IMGT-functional V segments, including TRBV6-2 and TRBV6-3, could not be told apart with the 87-base-pair reads, so those segments were excluded. Because counts were too low, roughly 18 rarely observed V segments, including chromosome 9 orphons, were left out of the earlier analysis of several hundred of the donors. The authors suggested that the approach could potentially be generalized to other disease states and immunological phenotypes. In a later analysis, most CMV-associated TCR beta chains were found to appear HLA-restricted, with HLA associations seemingly driven largely by CMV exposure. An earlier analysis of around 600 of the donors showed that most TCR beta V segments appeared in productive rearrangements either about 87% or about 30% of the time, which broadly matched IMGT annotations. The sequencing pipeline was judged likely to have produced a cluster of highly shared sequence variants as a technical artifact. When HLA alleles, especially DR and DQ, strongly co-occurred, attributing TCR associations to individual alleles was difficult. CMV serostatus was the only immune exposure information available for the cohort. The classifier was reported to diagnose cytomegalovirus status with high specificity and sensitivity in both the original and validation cohorts. Because some donors lacked HLA typing at each locus, the association tests relied only on the typed subset. In a later analysis, 16,951 TCR beta sequences were associated with specific HLA alleles at a false discovery rate of 0.05.

Per the germline V gene, LGHNA is the CDR1 and YSLEER is the CDR2. V drops 0 bases and J drops 5 bases, leaving 7 bases in between. The CDR3, cysteine through phenylalanine, is 13 amino acids long. Left in the record is the CDR3 DNA by itself, 39 bases read in frame from the first base. In regard to this clone: The specificity of this receptor is unknown.

To prepare the library, the immunoSEQ multiplex PCR assay was applied. For the multiplex PCR, a mixture combining 60 forward primers for TCR Vbeta segments and 13 reverse primers for TCR Jbeta segments was used. A multiplex PCR assay on genomic DNA amplified the CDR3 region of rearranged TCR beta genes. The amplified TCR beta libraries were sequenced on the Illumina HiSeq System as 87-base-pair reads. Turning to the authors' computational methods: A later analysis counted tens of millions of unique TCR beta chains across the 670 or so repertoires, and some 11 million of these chains were shared by at least two donors. Raw reads were error-corrected and collapsed into unique sequences by a nearest-neighbor algorithm in which closely related sequences were merged to remove PCR and sequencing errors. CDR3 sequences were aligned to IMGT reference sequences to assign V, D and J gene segments. For a sequence to be retained, a match of at least six nucleotides was required to both a V gene segment and a J gene segment. Rearrangements were classified as productive when the CDR3 lacked stop codons and remained in frame with V and J, and all other rearrangements were classified as non-productive. CDR3 was defined according to IMGT convention as the region running from the second conserved V-encoded cysteine to the conserved J-encoded phenylalanine. The earlier analysis of some 550 of the donors excluded any sequence lacking an unambiguous match to a single V gene segment. An earlier analysis of around 600 of the donors classified V segments as functional when productive rearrangements were above 56.7% and as segregating when the standard deviation between donors was above 5%. A statistical classification framework was built for diagnosing cytomegalovirus status from the catalog of TCR beta chain sequences. V and J gene assignment, in a later analysis, came from comparing TCR nucleotide sequences with IMGT/GENE-DB human TR gene sequences. A later analysis assigned CDR3 sequences and most-parsimonious VDJ recombination scenarios with the TCRdist pipeline. In a later analysis, each TCR beta chain was defined by its CDR3 amino acid sequence together with its V-gene family, and reads without a unique V-gene family were excluded. To address suspected cross-contamination and a sequencing artifact, a later analysis removed 592 highly shared, low-generation-probability nucleotide sequences. In a later analysis, a clonal expansion index was calculated for each public chain from normalized within-repertoire ranks of inferred template counts. A later analysis computed generation probabilities with a VDJ recombination model fitted to out-of-frame rearrangements, and checked the results against IGoR. In a later analysis, TCR-TCR, TCR-HLA and TCR-CMV co-occurrence was scored with hypergeometric tests, and a repertoire-size bias correction was applied to TCR pairs. In a later analysis, false discovery rates were estimated by permuting HLA or CMV assignments 20 times. In a later analysis, co-occurring TCRs were grouped using DBSCAN, with TCRdist sequence similarity added in when clustering inside HLA-allele-positive subsets. Co-occurrence clustering excluded repertoires with fewer than 30,000 or more than 120,000 public chains, plus five with anomalous nucleotide sharing. The table was pulled from immuneACCESS by TCRdb, which kept in-frame rearrangements only. Such tables lose some clones; where checked, under half of the loss comes from unresolved V genes, and the rest has no known cause. The V and J calls and clone size were taken over from that table, and D and trimming were inferred from the DNA. The sample table includes 150,000 or so clones. Less than 2% of the sample is in the top ten clones.

The cohort comprised several hundred healthy bone marrow donors. At the time of sampling, every cohort member was nominally healthy, though immune exposures that went unrecorded were likely present. The donor was CMV seronegative and belonged to the group of approximately 320 seronegative cohort members. A peripheral blood sample was provided by each donor, and peripheral blood mononuclear cells were used for TCR beta sequencing. The Qiagen DNeasy Blood Extraction Kit was used to extract genomic DNA from the blood cell samples. Sequencing was performed on PBMCs. The clonotype originates from a man aged 18 to 29 in good health and CMV-seronegative. The chain employs TRBV4-3 and TRBJ1-2; the D gene cannot be named for sure. The DNA is TGCGCCAGCAGCCAAGATTCCGGGTATGGCTACACCTTC. This yields the protein CASSQDSGYGYTF.